This T cell receptor (beta chain) appears in the sequencing data of a study of T cells in Graves' hyperthyroidism and ophthalmopathy. Broader study findings: The model predicted ophthalmopathy a median around 6.5 months before onset.

Amplified regions were TCR beta CDR3 sequences from RNA transcripts. First-round RT-PCR with HTBI primers amplified the TCR CDR3 region. Each CDR3 protein is one row after TCRdb ran MiXCR on the multiplex PCR reads. In the table there are approximately 490,000 distinct CDR3 sequences, about 22% of which are singletons. For ophthalmopathy patients, the Clinical Activity Score was at least 3 and the NOSPECS grade at least 4; duration was under 3 months. The V and J ends lost 5 bases and 6 bases respectively, with 12 bases between them. The CDR3 contains 13 residues. Looked up from germline, CDR1 is LNHDA and CDR2 is SQIVND (reference sequence). For this clonotype: Its antigen remains unidentified.

V is TRBV19 and J is TRBJ2-3; no clear D. The sequenced sample was blood. The sequence came from a woman in her 70s with Graves' ophthalmopathy. The DNA for the CDR3 is TGTGCCAGTAGTGCCCCAGCCCTCGATACGCAGTATTTT. This gives the protein CASSAPALDTQYF.